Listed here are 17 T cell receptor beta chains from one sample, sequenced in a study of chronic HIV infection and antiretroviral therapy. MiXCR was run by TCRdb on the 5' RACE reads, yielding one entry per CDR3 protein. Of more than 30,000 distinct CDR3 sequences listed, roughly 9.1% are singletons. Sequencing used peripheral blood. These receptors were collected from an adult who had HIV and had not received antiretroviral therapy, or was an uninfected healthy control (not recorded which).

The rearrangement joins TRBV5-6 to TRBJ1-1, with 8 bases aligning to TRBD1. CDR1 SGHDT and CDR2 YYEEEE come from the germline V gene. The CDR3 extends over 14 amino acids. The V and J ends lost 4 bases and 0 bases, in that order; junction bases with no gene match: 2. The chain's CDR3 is CASSRDRMNTEAFF. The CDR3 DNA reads TGTGCCAGCAGCAGGGACAGGATGAACACTGAAGCTTTCTTT.

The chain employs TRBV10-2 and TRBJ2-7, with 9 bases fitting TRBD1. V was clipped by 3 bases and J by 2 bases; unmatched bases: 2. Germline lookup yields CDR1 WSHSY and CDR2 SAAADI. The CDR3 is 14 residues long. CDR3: CASSDWDRAYEQYF. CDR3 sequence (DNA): TGCGCCAGCAGTGATTGGGACAGGGCCTACGAGCAGTACTTC.

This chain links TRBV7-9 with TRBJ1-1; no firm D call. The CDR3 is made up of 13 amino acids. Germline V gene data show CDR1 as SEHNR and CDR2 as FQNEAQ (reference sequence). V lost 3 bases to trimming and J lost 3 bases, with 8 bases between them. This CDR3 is CASSFGTDTEAFF. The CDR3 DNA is TGTGCCAGCAGCTTTGGTACAGACACTGAAGCTTTCTTT.

The CDR3 region has the DNA TGTGCCAGCAGCTTCTATCAGAATCAGCCCCAGCATTTT. Translated: CASSFYQNQPQHF. The rearrangement joins TRBV5-6 to TRBJ1-5; D unresolved. Germline V CDR1 and CDR2: SGHDT, YYEEEE. V lost 2 bases and J 4 bases, leaving 7 bases between the germline ends. The CDR3 covers 13 residues.

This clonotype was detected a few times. The CDR3 sequence is CASQSGTGGRYEQYF. The DNA for the CDR3 is TGTGCCAGCCAATCCGGGACAGGGGGTCGGTACGAGCAGTACTTC. The chain has TRBV2 and TRBJ2-7; 11 bases map to TRBD1. With V trimmed by 8 bases and J by 4 bases, 10 bases remained unmatched. The CDR3 is 15 amino acids. Germline V gene data show CDR1 as SNHLY and CDR2 as FYNNEI.

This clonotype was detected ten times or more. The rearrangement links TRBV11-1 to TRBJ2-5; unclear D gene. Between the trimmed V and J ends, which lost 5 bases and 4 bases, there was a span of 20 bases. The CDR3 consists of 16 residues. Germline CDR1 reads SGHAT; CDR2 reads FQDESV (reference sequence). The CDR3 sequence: CASSTEKTRHRETQYF. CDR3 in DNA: TGTGCCAGCAGCACTGAGAAAACGCGTCACCGAGAGACCCAGTACTTC.

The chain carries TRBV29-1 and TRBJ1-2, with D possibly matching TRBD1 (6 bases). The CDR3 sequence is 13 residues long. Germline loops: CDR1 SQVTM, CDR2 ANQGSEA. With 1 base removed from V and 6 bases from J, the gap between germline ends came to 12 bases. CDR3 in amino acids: CSVEGGQWNGYTF. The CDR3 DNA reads TGCAGCGTTGAAGGTGGACAGTGGAATGGCTACACCTTC.

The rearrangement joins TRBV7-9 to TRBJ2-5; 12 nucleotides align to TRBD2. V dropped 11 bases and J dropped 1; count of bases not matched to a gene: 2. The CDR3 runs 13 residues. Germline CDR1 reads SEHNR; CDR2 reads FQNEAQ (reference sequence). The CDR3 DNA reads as TGTGCCGCGGGACTAGCGGGCCAAGAGACCCAGTACTTC. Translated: CAAGLAGQETQYF.

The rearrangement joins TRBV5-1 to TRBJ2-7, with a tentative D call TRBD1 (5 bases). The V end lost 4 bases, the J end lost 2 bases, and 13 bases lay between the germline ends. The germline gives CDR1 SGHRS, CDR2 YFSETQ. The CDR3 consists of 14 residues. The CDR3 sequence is CASSRAQGTYEQYF. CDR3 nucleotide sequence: TGCGCCAGCAGCCGGGCCCAGGGTACCTACGAGCAGTACTTC. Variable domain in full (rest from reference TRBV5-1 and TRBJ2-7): KAGVTQTPRYLIKTRGQQVTLSCSPISGHRSVSWYQQTPGQGLQFLFEYFSETQRNKGNFPGRFSGRQFSNSRSEMNVSTLELGDSALYLCASSRAQGTYEQYFGPGTRLTVT.

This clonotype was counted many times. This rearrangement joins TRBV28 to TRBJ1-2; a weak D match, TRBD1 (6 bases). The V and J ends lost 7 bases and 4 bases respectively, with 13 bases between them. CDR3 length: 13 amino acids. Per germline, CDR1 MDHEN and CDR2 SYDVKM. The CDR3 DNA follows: TGTGCCAGCATCCCCAGGGGATCCTATGGCTACACCTTC. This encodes CASIPRGSYGYTF.

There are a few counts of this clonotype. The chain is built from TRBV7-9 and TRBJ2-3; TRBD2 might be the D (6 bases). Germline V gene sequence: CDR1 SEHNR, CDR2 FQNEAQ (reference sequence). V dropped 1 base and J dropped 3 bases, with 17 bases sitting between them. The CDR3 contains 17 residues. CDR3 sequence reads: CASSLVFGLGRTDTQYF. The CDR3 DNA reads TGTGCCAGCAGCTTAGTCTTCGGTCTAGGGAGGACAGATACGCAGTATTTT.

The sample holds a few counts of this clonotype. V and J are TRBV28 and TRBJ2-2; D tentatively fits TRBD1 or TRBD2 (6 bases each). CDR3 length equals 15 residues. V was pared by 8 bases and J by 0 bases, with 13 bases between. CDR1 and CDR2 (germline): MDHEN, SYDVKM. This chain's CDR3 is CASLVGGANTGELFF. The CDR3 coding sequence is TGTGCCAGCCTGGTGGGGGGCGCGAACACCGGGGAGCTGTTTTTT.

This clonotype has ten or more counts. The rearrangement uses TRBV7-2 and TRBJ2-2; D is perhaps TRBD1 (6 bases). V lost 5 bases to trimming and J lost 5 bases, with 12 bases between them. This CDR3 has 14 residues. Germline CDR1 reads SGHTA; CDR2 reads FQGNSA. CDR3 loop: CASSPTGITGELFF. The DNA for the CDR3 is TGTGCCAGCAGCCCTACAGGGATAACCGGGGAGCTGTTTTTT.

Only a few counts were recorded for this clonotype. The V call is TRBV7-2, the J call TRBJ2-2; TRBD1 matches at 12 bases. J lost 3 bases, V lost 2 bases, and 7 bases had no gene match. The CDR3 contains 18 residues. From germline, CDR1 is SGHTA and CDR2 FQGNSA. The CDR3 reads CASSLMGTGGYYTGELFF. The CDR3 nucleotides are TGTGCCAGCAGCTTAATGGGGACAGGGGGCTATTACACCGGGGAGCTGTTTTTT.

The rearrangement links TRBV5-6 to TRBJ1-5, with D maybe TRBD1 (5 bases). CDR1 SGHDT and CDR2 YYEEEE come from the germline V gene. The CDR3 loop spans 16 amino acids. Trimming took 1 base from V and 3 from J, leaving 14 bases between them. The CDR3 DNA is TGTGCCAGCAGCTTGTGGGCCGACAGAGTCAATCAGCCCCAGCATTTT. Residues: CASSLWADRVNQPQHF.

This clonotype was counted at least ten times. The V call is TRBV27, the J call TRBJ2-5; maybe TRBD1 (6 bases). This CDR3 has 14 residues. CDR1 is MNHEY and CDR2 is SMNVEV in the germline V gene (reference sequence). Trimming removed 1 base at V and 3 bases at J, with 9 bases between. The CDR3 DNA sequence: TGTGCCAGCAGTTTATTGTCAGGGGAAGAGACCCAGTACTTC. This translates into CASSLLSGEETQYF.

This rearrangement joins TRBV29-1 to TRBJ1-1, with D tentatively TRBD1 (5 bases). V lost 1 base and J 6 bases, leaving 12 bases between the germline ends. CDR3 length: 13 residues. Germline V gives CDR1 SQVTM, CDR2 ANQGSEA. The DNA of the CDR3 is TGCAGCGTTGAAGGGGCAGGGTCGGCTGAAGCTTTCTTT. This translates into CSVEGAGSAEAFF.